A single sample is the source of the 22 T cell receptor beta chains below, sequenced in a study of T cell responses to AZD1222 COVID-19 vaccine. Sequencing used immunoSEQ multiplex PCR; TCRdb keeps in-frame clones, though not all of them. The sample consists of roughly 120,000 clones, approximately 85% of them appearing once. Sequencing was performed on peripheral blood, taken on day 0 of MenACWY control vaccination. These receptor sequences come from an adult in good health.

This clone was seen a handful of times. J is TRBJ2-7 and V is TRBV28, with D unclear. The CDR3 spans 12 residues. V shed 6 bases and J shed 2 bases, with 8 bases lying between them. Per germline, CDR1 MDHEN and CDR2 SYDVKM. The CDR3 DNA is TGTGCCAGCAGGACCGGAACCTACGAGCAGTACTTC. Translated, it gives CASRTGTYEQYF.

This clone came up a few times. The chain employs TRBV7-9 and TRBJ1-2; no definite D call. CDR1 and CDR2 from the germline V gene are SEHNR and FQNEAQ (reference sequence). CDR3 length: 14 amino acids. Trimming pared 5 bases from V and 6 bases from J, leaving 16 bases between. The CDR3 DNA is TGTGCCAGCAGCAACCGGGCCGCGGAGGATGGCTACACCTTC. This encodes CASSNRAAEDGYTF.

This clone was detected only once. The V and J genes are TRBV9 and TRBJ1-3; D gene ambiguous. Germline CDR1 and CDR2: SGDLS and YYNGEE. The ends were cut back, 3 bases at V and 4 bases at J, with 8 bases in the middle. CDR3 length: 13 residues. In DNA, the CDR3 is TGTGCCAGCAGCGCACCGGGCGGAAACACCATATATTTT. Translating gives CASSAPGGNTIYF.

The CDR3 nucleotides are TGTGCCAGCAGTGTCGGGGGGGGCGTCTATGGCTACACCTTC. As protein: CASSVGGGVYGYTF. J is TRBJ1-2 and V is TRBV2; TRBD1 might be the D (6 bases). The CDR3 is 14 residues long. The V and J ends lost 4 bases and 4 bases respectively, with 13 bases between them. Germline V gene lookup returns CDR1 SNHLY and CDR2 FYNNEI. The variable domain in full, with the rest retrieved from reference TRBV2 and TRBJ1-2, is EPEVTQTPSHQVTQMGQEVILRCVPISNHLYFYWYRQILGQKVEFLVSFYNNEISEKSEIFDDQFSVERPDGSNFTLKIRSTKLEDSAMYFCASSVGGGVYGYTFGSGTRLTVV.

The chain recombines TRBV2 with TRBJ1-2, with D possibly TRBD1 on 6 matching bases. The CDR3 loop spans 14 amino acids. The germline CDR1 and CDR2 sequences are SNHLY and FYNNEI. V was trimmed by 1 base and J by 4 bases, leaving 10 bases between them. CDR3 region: CASSEEAGAYGYTF. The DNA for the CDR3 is TGTGCCAGCAGTGAAGAGGCAGGGGCCTATGGCTACACCTTC. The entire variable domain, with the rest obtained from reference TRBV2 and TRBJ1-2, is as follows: EPEVTQTPSHQVTQMGQEVILRCVPISNHLYFYWYRQILGQKVEFLVSFYNNEISEKSEIFDDQFSVERPDGSNFTLKIRSTKLEDSAMYFCASSEEAGAYGYTFGSGTRLTVV.

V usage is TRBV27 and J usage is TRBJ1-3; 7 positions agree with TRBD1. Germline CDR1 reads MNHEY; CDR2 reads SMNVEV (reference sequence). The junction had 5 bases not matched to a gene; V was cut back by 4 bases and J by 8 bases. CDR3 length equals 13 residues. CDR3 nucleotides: TGTGCCAGCAGTTCCCACAGGGGCCACACCATATATTTT. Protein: CASSSHRGHTIYF.

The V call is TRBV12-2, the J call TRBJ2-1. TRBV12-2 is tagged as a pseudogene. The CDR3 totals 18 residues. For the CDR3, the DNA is TGTGCAAGTCGCTTAGTACCCAGGGCTGGGAGCTCCTACAATGAGCAGTTCTTC. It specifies CASRLVPRAGSSYNEQFF.

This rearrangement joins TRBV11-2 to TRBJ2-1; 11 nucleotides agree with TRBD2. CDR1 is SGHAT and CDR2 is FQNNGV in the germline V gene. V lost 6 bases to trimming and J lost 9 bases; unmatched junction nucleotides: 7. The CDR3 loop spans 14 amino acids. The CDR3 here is CASSNSGGAGEQFF. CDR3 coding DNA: TGTGCCAGCAGTAATAGCGGGGGGGCGGGTGAGCAGTTCTTC.

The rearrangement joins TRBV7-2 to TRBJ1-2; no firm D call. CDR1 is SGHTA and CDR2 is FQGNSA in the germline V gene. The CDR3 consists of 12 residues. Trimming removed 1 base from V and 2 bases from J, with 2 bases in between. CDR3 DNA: TGTGCCAGCAGCTTAGACAACTATGGCTACACCTTC. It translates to CASSLDNYGYTF.

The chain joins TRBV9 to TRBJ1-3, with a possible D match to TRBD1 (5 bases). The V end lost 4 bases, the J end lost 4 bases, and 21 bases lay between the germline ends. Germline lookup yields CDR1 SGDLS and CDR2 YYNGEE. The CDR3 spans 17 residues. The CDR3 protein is CASSSSGGWPIGNTIYF. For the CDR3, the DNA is TGTGCCAGCAGCTCTAGTGGGGGTTGGCCGATCGGAAACACCATATATTTT. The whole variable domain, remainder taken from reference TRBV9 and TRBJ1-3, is DSGVTQTPKHLITATGQRVTLRCSPRSGDLSVYWYQQSLDQGLQFLIQYYNGEERAKGNILERFSAQQFPDLHSELNLSSLELGDSALYFCASSSSGGWPIGNTIYFGEGSWLTVV.

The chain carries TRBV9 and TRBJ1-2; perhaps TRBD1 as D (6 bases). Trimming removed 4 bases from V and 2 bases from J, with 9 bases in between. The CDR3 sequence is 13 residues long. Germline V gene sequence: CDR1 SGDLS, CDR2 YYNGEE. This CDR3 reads CASSSQGNYGYTF. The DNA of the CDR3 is TGTGCCAGCAGCTCACAGGGCAACTATGGCTACACCTTC.

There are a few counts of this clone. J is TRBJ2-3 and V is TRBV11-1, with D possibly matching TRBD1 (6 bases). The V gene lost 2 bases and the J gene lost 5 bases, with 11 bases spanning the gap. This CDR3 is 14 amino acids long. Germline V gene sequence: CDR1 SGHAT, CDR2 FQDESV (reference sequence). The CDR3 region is CASSLRGFGDTQYF. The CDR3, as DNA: TGTGCCAGCAGCTTAAGGGGGTTCGGAGATACGCAGTATTTT. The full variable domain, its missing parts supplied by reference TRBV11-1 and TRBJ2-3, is EAEVAQSPRYKITEKSQAVAFWCDPISGHATLYWYRQILGQGPELLVQFQDESVVDDSQLPKDRFSAERLKGVDSTLKIQPAELGDSAMYLCASSLRGFGDTQYFGPGTRLTVL.

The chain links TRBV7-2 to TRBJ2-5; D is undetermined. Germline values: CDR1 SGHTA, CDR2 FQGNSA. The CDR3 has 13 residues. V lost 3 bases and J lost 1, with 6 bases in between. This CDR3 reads CASSFRLQETQYF. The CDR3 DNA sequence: TGTGCCAGCAGCTTCCGCCTCCAAGAGACCCAGTACTTC.

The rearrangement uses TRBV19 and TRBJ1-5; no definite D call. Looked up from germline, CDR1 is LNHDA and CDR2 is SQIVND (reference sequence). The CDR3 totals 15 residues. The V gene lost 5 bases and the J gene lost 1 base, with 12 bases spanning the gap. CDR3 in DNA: TGTGCCAGTAGTCCGCAGGTCGCGAGCAATCAGCCCCAGCATTTT. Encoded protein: CASSPQVASNQPQHF.

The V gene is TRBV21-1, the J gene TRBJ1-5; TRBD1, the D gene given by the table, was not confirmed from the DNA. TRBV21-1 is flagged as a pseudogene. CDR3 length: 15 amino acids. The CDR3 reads CASSNKGGVNQPQHF. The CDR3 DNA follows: TGTGCCAGCAGCAACAAAGGGGGCGTAAATCAGCCCCAGCATTTT.

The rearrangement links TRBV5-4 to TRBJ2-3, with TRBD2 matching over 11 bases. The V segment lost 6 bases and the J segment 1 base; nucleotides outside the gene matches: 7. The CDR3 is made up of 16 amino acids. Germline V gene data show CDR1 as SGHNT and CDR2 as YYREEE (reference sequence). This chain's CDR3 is CASNPLSGGGTDTQYF. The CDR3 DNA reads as TGTGCCAGCAACCCCCTTAGCGGGGGGGGCACAGATACGCAGTATTTT.

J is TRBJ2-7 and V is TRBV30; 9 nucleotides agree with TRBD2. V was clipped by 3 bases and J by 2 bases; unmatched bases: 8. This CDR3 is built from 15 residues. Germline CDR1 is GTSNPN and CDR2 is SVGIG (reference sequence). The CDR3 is CAWRTSGGPTYEQYF. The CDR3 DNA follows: TGTGCCTGGAGAACGAGCGGGGGGCCTACCTACGAGCAGTACTTC.

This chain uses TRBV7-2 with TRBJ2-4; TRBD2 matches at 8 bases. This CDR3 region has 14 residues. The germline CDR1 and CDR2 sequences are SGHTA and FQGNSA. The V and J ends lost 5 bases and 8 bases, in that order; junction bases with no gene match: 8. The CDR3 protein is CASSPRGGPHIQYF. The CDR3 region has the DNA TGTGCCAGCAGCCCGCGCGGGGGGCCGCACATTCAGTACTTC.

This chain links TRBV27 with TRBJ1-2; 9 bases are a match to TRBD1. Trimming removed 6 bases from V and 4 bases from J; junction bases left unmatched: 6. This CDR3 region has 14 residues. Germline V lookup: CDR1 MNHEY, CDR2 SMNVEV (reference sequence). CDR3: CASRRTGESYGYTF. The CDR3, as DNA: TGTGCCAGCAGACGGACAGGGGAGAGCTATGGCTACACCTTC.

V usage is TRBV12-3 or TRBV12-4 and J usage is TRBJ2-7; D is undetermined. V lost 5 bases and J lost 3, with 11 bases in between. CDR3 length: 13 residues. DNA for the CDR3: TGTGCCAGCAGTCCCCGGACGGTCTACGAGCAGTACTTC. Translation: CASSPRTVYEQYF.

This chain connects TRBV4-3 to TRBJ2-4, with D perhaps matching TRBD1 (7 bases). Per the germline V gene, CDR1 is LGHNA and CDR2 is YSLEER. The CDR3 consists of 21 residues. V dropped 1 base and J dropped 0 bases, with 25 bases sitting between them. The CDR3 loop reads CASSQGWRGRIRTLAKNIQYF. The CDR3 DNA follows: TGCGCCAGCAGCCAAGGGTGGAGGGGGCGAATTCGGACTCTAGCCAAAAACATTCAGTACTTC.

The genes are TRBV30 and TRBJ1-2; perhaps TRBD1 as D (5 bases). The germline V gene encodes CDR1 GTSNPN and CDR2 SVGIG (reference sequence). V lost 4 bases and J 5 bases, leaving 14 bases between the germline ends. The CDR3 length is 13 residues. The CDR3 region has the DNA TGTGCCTGGAATGGAGGGAAGGGGTATGGCTACACCTTC. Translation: CAWNGGKGYGYTF.